A single sample gave rise to the 14 T cell receptor beta chains below, sequenced in a study of cytomegalovirus exposure and HLA in healthy donors (dated by TCRdb to between 2016 and 2019). Library method: the immunoSEQ multiplex PCR assay. The multiplex PCR relied on a mix of 60 forward primers for TCR Vbeta segments and 13 reverse primers for TCR Jbeta segments. TCRdb took this table from immuneACCESS and kept in-frame rearrangements with V and J called. Such tables lack part of the clones; where checked against another copy, unresolved V genes explain under half of the gap, and the rest is unexplained. The sample includes some 130,000 clones, with 77% observed a single time. Approximately 4.5% of the sample is held by the ten biggest clonotypes. Sequencing was carried out using PBMCs. The receptor source for this set is a male donor in good health and CMV-seropositive.

The chain combines TRBV9 with TRBJ2-1, with a tentative D call TRBD2 (6 bases). Per the germline V gene, CDR1 is SGDLS and CDR2 is YYNGEE. V was shortened by 7 bases and J by 1 base, with 15 bases between the two germline ends. CDR3 size: 15 residues. The DNA of the CDR3 is TGTGCCAGCGGGCTTAGCGGAGGATCCTACAATGAGCAGTTCTTC. This codes for CASGLSGGSYNEQFF.

About this clone: The CDR3 does not close with the conserved phenylalanine or tryptophan, likely indicating a read error. No DNA is shown, since the ends of the CDR3 on it are uncertain; the CDR3 is the one TCRdb lists. The gene calls are TRBV6-1 and TRBJ1-2; TRBD1, the table's D call, lacks a check against the DNA. Looked up from germline, CDR1 is MNHNS and CDR2 is SASEGT. The CDR3 sequence runs 15 residues, both termini included. This CDR3 reads CASSDRVNRDRGHPG.

The chain combines TRBV6-4 with TRBJ2-3, with TRBD1 matching 7 bases. CDR3 size: 17 residues. Germline-derived CDR1 and CDR2 are MRHNA and SNTAGT. Germline trimming cut 8 bases from V and 0 bases from J; bases unmatched to any gene: 14. The CDR3 is CASPIRRGQTSTDTQYF. The CDR3 nucleotides are TGTGCCAGCCCCATAAGAAGGGGACAGACTAGCACAGATACGCAGTATTTT.

V is TRBV9 and J is TRBJ1-6, with TRBD1 matching over 7 bases. Trimming removed 1 base from V and 7 bases from J; junction bases left unmatched: 2. From germline, CDR1 is SGDLS and CDR2 YYNGEE. CDR3 size: 14 residues. This chain's CDR3 is CASSVRGPNSPLHF. The CDR3 region has the DNA TGTGCCAGCAGCGTAAGGGGGCCAAATTCACCCCTCCACTTT.

The genes are TRBV6-5 and TRBJ1-6; no reliable D call. Germline loops: CDR1 MNHEY, CDR2 SVGAGI. V lost 4 bases and J lost 10, with 17 bases in between. The CDR3 covers 15 residues. The CDR3 loop is CASSFEGGPYSPLHF. In nucleotides, the CDR3 is TGTGCCAGCAGTTTTGAGGGTGGTCCTTACTCACCCCTCCACTTT.

The chain uses TRBV6-5 and TRBJ1-5, with D perhaps matching TRBD1 (5 bases). CDR3 length equals 11 residues. V gave up 4 bases and J gave up 9 bases, with 7 bases separating them. CDR1 is MNHEY and CDR2 is SVGAGI in the germline V gene. In DNA form, the CDR3 reads TGTGCCAGCAGTTCCGGGGGGCCCCAGCATTTT. It specifies CASSSGGPQHF.

J is TRBJ1-4 and V is TRBV6-5; TRBD1 is a possible D gene (5 bases). The CDR3 loop spans 14 amino acids. The germline gives CDR1 MNHEY, CDR2 SVGAGI. V was shortened by 7 bases and J by 8 bases, with 17 bases between the two germline ends. This CDR3 reads CASKAHGGVEKLFF. CDR3 in DNA: TGTGCCAGCAAGGCGCATGGGGGGGTGGAAAAACTGTTTTTT.

This clone was recorded a few times. The chain uses TRBV27 and TRBJ2-7; 7 nucleotides align to TRBD1. The CDR3 is 14 amino acids. V was clipped by 2 bases and J by 5 bases; unmatched bases: 6. Germline V CDR1 and CDR2: MNHEY, SMNVEV (reference sequence). The chain's CDR3 is CASSLRQGRHEQYF. CDR3 in DNA: TGTGCCAGCAGTTTACGACAGGGAAGGCACGAGCAGTACTTC.

The chain links TRBV6-1 to TRBJ2-7; no firm D call. The CDR3 is 12 residues long. Between the trimmed V and J ends, which lost 1 base and 3 bases, there was a span of 4 bases. Germline values: CDR1 MNHNS, CDR2 SASEGT. In DNA form, the CDR3 reads TGTGCCAGCAGTGAAGATTACTACGAGCAGTACTTC. This translates into CASSEDYYEQYF.

CDR3 nucleotide sequence: TGTGCCAGCAGCTTGGGCCAGGCTCATGAAAAACTGTTTTTT. It codes for CASSLGQAHEKLFF. The chain couples TRBV5-4 to TRBJ1-4; D is unclear. V was shortened by 0 bases and J by 6 bases, with 9 bases between the two germline ends. Germline lookup yields CDR1 SGHNT and CDR2 YYREEE (reference sequence). The CDR3 length is 14 residues.

The chain recombines TRBV21-1 with TRBJ1-2. TRBV21-1 is a documented pseudogene. This CDR3 is built from 15 residues. The CDR3 coding sequence is TGTGCCAGCAGCAAAGTAGGAGGCCCTAACTATGGCTACACCTTC. Protein sequence: CASSKVGGPNYGYTF.

This clone was detected only a few times. The J gene is TRBJ1-2, the V gene TRBV28, with D possibly matching TRBD1 (5 bases). V dropped 4 bases and J dropped 8 bases, with 11 bases sitting between them. There are 12 residues in the CDR3. Germline CDR1 and CDR2: MDHEN and SYDVKM. Written as DNA, the CDR3 is TGTGCCAGCAGTTATGCGGGACTAGGCTACACCTTC. This translates into CASSYAGLGYTF.

This clone has a handful of counts. V usage is TRBV28 and J usage is TRBJ2-5; D possibly corresponds to TRBD1 (5 bases). TRBJ2-7 explains the end of the DNA better; the J call may be wrong. The CDR3 is made up of 11 amino acids. Germline-derived CDR1 and CDR2 are MDHEN and SYDVKM. The CDR3: CASTWGSEQYF. In nucleotides, the CDR3 is TGTGCCAGCACCTGGGGCTCCGAGCAGTACTTC.

This clone occurred a few times. The chain is built from TRBV6-5 and TRBJ2-6, with 9 positions matching TRBD1. Trimming took 4 bases from V and 0 from J; bases not matched to a gene: 1. The CDR3 runs to 16 residues. Per the germline V gene, CDR1 is MNHEY and CDR2 is SVGAGI. The CDR3 loop reads CASSSQGASGANVLTF. The CDR3 nucleotides read TGTGCCAGCAGTTCACAGGGGGCCTCTGGGGCCAACGTCCTGACTTTC.